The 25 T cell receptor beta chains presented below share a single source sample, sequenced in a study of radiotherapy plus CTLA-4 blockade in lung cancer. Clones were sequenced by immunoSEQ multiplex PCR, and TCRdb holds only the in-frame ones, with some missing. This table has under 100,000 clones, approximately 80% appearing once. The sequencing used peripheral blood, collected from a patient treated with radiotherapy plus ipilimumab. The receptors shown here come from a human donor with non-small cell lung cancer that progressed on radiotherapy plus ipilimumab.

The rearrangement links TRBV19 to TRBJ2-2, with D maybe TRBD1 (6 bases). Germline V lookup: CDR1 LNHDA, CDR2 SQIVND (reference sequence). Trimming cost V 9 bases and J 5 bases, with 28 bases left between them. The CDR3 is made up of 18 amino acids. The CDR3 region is CASSSLRQAEERTGELFF. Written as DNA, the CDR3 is TGTGCCAGCTCTTCCCTTCGACAGGCAGAGGAAAGAACCGGGGAGCTGTTTTTT.

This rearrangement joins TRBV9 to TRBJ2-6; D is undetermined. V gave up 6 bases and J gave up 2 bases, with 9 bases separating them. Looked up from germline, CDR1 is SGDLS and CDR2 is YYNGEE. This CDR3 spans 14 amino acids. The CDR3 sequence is CASTPRAGANVLTF. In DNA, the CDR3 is TGTGCCAGCACCCCCCGGGCTGGGGCCAACGTCCTGACTTTC. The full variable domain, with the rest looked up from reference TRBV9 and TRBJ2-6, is DSGVTQTPKHLITATGQRVTLRCSPRSGDLSVYWYQQSLDQGLQFLIQYYNGEERAKGNILERFSAQQFPDLHSELNLSSLELGDSALYFCASTPRAGANVLTFGAGSRLTVL.

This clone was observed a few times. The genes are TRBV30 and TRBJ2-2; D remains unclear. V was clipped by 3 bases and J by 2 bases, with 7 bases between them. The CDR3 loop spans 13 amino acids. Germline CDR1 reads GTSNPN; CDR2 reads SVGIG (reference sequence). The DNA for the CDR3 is TGTGCCTGGAGGGTACATAACACCGGGGAGCTGTTTTTT. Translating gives CAWRVHNTGELFF.

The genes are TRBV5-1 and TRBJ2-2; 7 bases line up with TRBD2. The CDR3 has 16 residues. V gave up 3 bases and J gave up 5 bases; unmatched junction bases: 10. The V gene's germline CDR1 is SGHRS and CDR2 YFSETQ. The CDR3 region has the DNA TGCGCCAGCAGCTCCGGGACTATAGTGTCGACCGGGGAGCTGTTTTTT. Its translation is CASSSGTIVSTGELFF.

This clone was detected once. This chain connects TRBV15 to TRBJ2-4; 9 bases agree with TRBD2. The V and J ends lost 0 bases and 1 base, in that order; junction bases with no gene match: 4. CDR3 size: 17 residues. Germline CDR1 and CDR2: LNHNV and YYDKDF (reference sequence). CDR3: CATSREEGLAAKNIQYF. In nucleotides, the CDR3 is TGTGCCACCAGCAGAGAGGAGGGACTAGCCGCCAAAAACATTCAGTACTTC.

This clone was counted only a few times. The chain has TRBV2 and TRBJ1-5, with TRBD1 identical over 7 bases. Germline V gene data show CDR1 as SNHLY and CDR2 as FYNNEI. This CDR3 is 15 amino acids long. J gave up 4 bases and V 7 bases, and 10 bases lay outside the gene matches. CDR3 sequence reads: CASNSGQGQNQPQHF. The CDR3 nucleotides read TGTGCCAGCAATAGCGGGCAGGGACAGAATCAGCCCCAGCATTTT.

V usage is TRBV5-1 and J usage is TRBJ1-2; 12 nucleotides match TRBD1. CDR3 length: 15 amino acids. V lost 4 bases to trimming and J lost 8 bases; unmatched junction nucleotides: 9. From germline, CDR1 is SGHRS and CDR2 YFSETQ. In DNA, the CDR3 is TGCGCCAGCAGCGGAACCGGGACAGGGGGCTTAGGCTACACCTTC. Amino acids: CASSGTGTGGLGYTF.

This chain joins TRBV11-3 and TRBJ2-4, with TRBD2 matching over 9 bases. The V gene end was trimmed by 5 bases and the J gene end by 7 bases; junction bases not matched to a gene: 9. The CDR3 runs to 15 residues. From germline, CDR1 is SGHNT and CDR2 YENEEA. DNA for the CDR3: TGTGCCAGCAGCCAAGGACTAGCGAGAGGTAACATTCAGTACTTC. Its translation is CASSQGLARGNIQYF.

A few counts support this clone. The CDR3 coding sequence is TGCGCCAGCAGCCAAGGCCGCGGGTTCCAAGAGACCCAGTACTTC. The encoded protein is CASSQGRGFQETQYF. The chain recombines TRBV4-1 with TRBJ2-5, with D perhaps matching TRBD2 (5 bases). From germline, CDR1 is MGHRA and CDR2 YSYEKL. The length of the CDR3 is 15 residues. Trimming left V 1 base short and J 1 base short, with 10 bases between.

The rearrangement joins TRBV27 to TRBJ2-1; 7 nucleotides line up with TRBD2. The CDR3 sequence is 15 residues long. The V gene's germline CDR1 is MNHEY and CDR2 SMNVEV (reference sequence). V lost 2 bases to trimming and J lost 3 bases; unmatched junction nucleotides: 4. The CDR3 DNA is TGTGCCAGCAGTTTAGCGGGAGTAGTCTACAATGAGCAGTTCTTC. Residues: CASSLAGVVYNEQFF.

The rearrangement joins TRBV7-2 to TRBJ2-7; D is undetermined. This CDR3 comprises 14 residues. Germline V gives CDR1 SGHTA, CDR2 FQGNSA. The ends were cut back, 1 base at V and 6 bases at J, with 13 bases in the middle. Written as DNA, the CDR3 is TGTGCCAGCAGCTTAGTTTCGACGACCTCCGAGCAGTACTTC. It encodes CASSLVSTTSEQYF.

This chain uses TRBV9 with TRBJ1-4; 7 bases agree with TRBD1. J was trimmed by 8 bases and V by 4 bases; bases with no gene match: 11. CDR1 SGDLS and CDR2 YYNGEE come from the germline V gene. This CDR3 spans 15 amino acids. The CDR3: CASSFTARGDEKLFF. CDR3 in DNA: TGTGCCAGCAGCTTCACGGCCAGGGGGGACGAAAAACTGTTTTTT.

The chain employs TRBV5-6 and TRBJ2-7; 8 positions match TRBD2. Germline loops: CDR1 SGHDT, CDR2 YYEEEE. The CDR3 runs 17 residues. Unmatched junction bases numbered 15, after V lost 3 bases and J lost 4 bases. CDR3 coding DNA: TGTGCCAGCAGCTACCCCCCGGGAGGGTATTTGAAGTACGAGCAGTACTTC. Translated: CASSYPPGGYLKYEQYF. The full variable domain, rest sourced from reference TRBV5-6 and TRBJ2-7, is DAGVTQSPTHLIKTRGQQVTLRCSPKSGHDTVSWYQQALGQGPQFIFQYYEEEERQRGNFPDRFSGHQFPNYSSELNVNALLLGDSALYLCASSYPPGGYLKYEQYFGPGTRLTVT.

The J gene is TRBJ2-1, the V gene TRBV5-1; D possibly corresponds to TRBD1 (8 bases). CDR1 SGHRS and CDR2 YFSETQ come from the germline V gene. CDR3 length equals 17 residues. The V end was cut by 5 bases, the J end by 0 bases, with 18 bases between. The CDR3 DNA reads TGCGCCAGCAGTCAGGGGGCGGGCGGGAGCTCCTACAATGAGCAGTTCTTC. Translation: CASSQGAGGSSYNEQFF.

Here the CDR3 reads CSARTGPYEQYF. DNA for the CDR3: TGCAGCGCCCGGACAGGACCTTACGAGCAGTACTTC. The V and J genes are TRBV29-1 and TRBJ2-7; 7 bases are shared with TRBD1. V was clipped by 7 bases and J by 4 bases; unmatched bases: 7. Per the germline V gene, CDR1 is SQVTM and CDR2 is ANQGSEA. The CDR3 is made up of 12 amino acids.

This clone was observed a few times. The CDR3 reads CASSPSAASTGELFF. DNA for the CDR3: TGTGCCAGCAGCCCCAGTGCAGCCAGCACCGGGGAGCTGTTTTTT. The chain combines TRBV5-4 with TRBJ2-2, with D unclear. The CDR3 covers 15 residues. Trimming took off 4 bases at V and 4 bases at J, with 14 bases between the two ends. The germline gives CDR1 SGHNT, CDR2 YYREEE (reference sequence).

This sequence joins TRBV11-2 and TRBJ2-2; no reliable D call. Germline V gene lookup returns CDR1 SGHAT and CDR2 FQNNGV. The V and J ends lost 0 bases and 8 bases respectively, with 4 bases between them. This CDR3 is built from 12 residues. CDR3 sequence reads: CASSLDLGELFF. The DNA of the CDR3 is TGTGCCAGCAGCTTAGATCTAGGGGAGCTGTTTTTT.

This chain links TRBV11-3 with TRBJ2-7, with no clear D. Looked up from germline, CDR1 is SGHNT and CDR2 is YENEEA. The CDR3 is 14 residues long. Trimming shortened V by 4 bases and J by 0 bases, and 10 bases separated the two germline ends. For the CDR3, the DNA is TGTGCCAGCAGCTCCGGCGGTAGCTCCTACGAGCAGTACTTC. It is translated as CASSSGGSSYEQYF.

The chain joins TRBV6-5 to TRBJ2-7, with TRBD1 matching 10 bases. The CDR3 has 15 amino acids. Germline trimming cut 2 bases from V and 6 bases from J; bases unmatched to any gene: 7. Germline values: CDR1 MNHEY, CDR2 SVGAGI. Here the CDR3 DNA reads TGTGCCAGCAGTTACCCGAAGGGACAGGGGTCCGAGCAGTACTTC. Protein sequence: CASSYPKGQGSEQYF.

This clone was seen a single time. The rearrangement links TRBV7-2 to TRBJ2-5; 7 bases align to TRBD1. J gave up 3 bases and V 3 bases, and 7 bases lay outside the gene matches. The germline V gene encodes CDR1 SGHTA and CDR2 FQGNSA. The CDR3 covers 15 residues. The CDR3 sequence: CASSLSGTVEETQYF. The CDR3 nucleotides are TGTGCCAGCAGCTTGTCCGGGACAGTAGAAGAGACCCAGTACTTC.

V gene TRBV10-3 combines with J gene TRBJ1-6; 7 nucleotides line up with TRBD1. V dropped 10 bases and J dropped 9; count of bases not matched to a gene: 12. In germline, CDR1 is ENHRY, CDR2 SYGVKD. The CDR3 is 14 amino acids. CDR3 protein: CATEEGQGVSPLHF. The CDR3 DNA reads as TGTGCCACTGAGGAGGGGCAGGGGGTTTCACCCCTCCACTTT.

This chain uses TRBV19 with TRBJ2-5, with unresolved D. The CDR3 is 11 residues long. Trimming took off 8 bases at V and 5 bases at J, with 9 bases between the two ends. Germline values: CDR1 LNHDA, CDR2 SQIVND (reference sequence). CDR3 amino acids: CASAQGETQYF. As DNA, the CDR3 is TGTGCCAGTGCTCAAGGCGAGACCCAGTACTTC.

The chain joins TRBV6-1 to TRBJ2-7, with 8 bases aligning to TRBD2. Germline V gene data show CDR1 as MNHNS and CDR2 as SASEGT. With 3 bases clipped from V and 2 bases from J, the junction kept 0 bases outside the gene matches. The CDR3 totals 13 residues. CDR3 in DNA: TGTGCCAGCAGTGAGGGACTAGCCTACGAGCAGTACTTC. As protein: CASSEGLAYEQYF.

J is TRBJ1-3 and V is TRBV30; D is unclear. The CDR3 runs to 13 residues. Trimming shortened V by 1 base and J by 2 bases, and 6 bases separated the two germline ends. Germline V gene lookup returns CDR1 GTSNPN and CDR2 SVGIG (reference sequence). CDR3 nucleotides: TGTGCCTGGAGTGCCGGCCCTGGAAACACCATATATTTT. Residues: CAWSAGPGNTIYF. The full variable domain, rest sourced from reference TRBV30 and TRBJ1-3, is SQTIHQWPATLVQPVGSPLSLECTVEGTSNPNLYWYRQAAGRGLQLLFYSVGIGQISSEVPQNLSASRPQDRQFILSSKKLLLSDSGFYLCAWSAGPGNTIYFGEGSWLTVV.

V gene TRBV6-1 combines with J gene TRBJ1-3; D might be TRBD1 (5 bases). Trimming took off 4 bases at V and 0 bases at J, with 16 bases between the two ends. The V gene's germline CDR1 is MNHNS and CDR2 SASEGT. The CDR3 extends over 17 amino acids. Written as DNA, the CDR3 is TGTGCCAGCAGTGGGGTCCAGGGTGCCTACTCTGGAAACACCATATATTTT. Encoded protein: CASSGVQGAYSGNTIYF.